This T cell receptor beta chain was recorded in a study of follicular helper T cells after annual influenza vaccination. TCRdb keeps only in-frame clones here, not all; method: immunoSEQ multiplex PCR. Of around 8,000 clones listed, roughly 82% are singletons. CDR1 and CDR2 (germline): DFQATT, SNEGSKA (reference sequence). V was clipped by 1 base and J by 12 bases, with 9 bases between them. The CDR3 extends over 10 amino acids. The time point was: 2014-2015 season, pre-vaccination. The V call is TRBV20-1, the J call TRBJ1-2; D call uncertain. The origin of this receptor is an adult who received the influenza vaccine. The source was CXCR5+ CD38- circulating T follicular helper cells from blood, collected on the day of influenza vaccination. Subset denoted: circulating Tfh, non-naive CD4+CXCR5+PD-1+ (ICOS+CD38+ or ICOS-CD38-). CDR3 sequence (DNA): TGCAGTGCTAGAGTAGACGGTGACACCTTC. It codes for CSARVDGDTF.